Listed below are T cell receptor beta chains from one sample, sequenced in a study of blood T cell repertoires in COVID-19. Here immunoSEQ multiplex PCR was the method, and the copy in TCRdb shows in-frame clones only, minus some. Here the sample spans about 210,000 clones, 80% to 90% being singletons. The sequenced material came from PBMCs or T cells enriched from blood (not recorded which). All receptors derive from a young woman who had recovered from COVID-19. Each CDR3 is given with its conserved first and last residue. The D gene is left open where the match is weak. Clone size, where shown, is once, few, many, or a class for clones that have expanded.

once TRBJ1-1 TRBV21-1 - CASSKVRGRNTEAFF TGTGCCAGCAGCAAAGTAAGGGGAAGGAACACTGAAGCTTTCTTT
- TRBJ1-2 TRBV27 - CASSFRWGTQDYGYTF TGTGCCAGCAGTTTCCGGTGGGGGACACAAGACTATGGCTACACCTTC
- TRBJ1-2 TRBV10-3 - CAISESPRNYGYTF TGTGCCATCAGTGAGTCGCCTAGGAACTATGGCTACACCTTC
few TRBJ1-2 TRBV6-5 - CASTNRAGYTF TGTGCCAGCACCAACAGGGCTGGCTACACCTTC
- TRBJ1-5 TRBV28 - CASSPLGGFSNQPQHF TGTGCCAGCAGTCCGCTGGGAGGGTTTAGCAATCAGCCCCAGCATTTT
once TRBJ1-4 TRBV9 - CASSAPGNEKLFF TGTGCCAGCAGCGCCCCGGGGAACGAAAAACTGTTTTTT
- TRBJ1-5 TRBV13 - CASSLGIDSLRNSNQPQHF TGTGCCAGCAGCTTAGGGATCGACTCTCTTCGCAATAGCAATCAGCCCCAGCATTTT
- TRBJ2-7 TRBV27 - CASSLQAFSSYEQYF TGTGCCAGCAGTTTACAGGCTTTCAGCTCCTACGAGCAGTACTTC
- TRBJ1-5 TRBV28 - CASSLAAGHQPQHF TGTGCCAGCAGTTTAGCGGCAGGGCATCAGCCCCAGCATTTT
- TRBJ2-1 TRBV2 TRBD1 CASTQRTGYNEQFF TGTGCCAGCACCCAACGGACAGGGTACAATGAGCAGTTCTTC
- TRBJ1-3 TRBV5-1 TRBD1 CASSEGQGRNTIYF TGCGCCAGCAGCGAGGGACAGGGAAGAAACACCATATATTTT
few TRBJ2-7 TRBV4-1 - CASRGDTGGYEQYF TGCGCCAGCAGGGGGGACACGGGAGGCTACGAGCAGTACTTC
few TRBJ1-2 TRBV27 - CASSLNRIYGYTF TGTGCCAGCAGTTTAAACAGGATCTATGGCTACACCTTC
- TRBJ2-1 TRBV7-2 TRBD2 CASRELAGAEGEQFF TGTGCCAGCAGAGAACTAGCGGGGGCCGAGGGTGAGCAGTTCTTC